Here is one T cell receptor beta chain with its context. What it binds is not known. In germline, CDR1 is MNHEY, CDR2 SMNVEV (reference sequence). The CDR3 has 16 amino acids. V gave up 2 bases and J gave up 4 bases; unmatched junction bases: 6. PCR used 60 Vbeta primers and 13 Jbeta primers. Sequencing used immunoSEQ multiplex PCR; TCRdb keeps in-frame clones, though not all of them. Of about 160,000 clones listed, about two thirds are singletons. This sample was taken from a study of cytomegalovirus exposure and HLA in healthy donors. Whole-study results and caveats: A highly shared variant cluster was judged a likely technical artifact. A later look showed TCR association rates differing by HLA locus, highest for DRB1 and lowest for HLA-C.

The sample consisted of PBMCs. The chain recombines TRBV27 with TRBJ1-2; 11 bases are a match to TRBD1. The TCR sequence derives from a woman under 30 in good health and CMV-seropositive. CDR3 sequence reads: CASSLEGTGGIYGYTF. The CDR3 DNA reads as TGTGCCAGCAGTTTAGAGGGGACAGGGGGGATCTATGGCTACACCTTC.